A single sample gave rise to the 13 T cell receptor beta chains below, sequenced in a study of shared clonotypes between healthy human individuals. The table came from immunoSEQ multiplex PCR; TCRdb's copy has only in-frame clones and leaves some out. The sample carries 2 million to 3 million clones, roughly 93% recorded once. The sample taken for sequencing was naive CD4+ T cells from PBMCs. Subset specified: CD45RA+ positively selected. The receptors were gathered from a man between 18 and 35 years old in good health. Some clones in this sample may be carry-over from other donors' samples.

The CDR3 nucleotides read TGTGCCAGCAGCCGGGGAGCCTACAATGAGCAGTTCTTC. Protein: CASSRGAYNEQFF. The rearrangement uses TRBV7-3 and TRBJ2-1, with D tentatively TRBD2 (5 bases). Germline loops: CDR1 SGHTA, CDR2 FQGTGA. Trimming stripped 5 bases from V and 2 bases from J, with 7 bases between. The CDR3 spans 13 residues.

The chain uses TRBV2 and TRBJ2-1, with no clear D. This CDR3 spans 11 amino acids. Trimming took off 9 bases at V and 10 bases at J, with 13 bases between the two ends. In germline, CDR1 is SNHLY, CDR2 FYNNEI. CDR3 sequence reads: CASGLVGEQFF. The CDR3 DNA reads TGTGCCAGTGGGCTAGTTGGAGAGCAGTTCTTC.

This sequence joins TRBV9 and TRBJ1-5; D might be TRBD1 (6 bases). CDR3 length equals 13 residues. Per the germline V gene, CDR1 is SGDLS and CDR2 is YYNGEE. Between the trimmed V and J ends, which lost 5 bases and 7 bases, there was a span of 13 bases. The CDR3 DNA reads as TGTGCCAGCAGTAGGGGGTCGGAACAGCCCCAGCATTTT. Its protein is CASSRGSEQPQHF.

J is TRBJ1-5 and V is TRBV9; 7 nucleotides agree with TRBD1. V trimming: 3 bases; J trimming: 1 base; junction bases outside the gene matches: 13. CDR1 and CDR2 (germline): SGDLS, YYNGEE. CDR3 length: 18 amino acids. The CDR3 loop is CASSDPTGPQGSNQPQHF. For the CDR3, the DNA is TGTGCCAGCAGCGATCCGACAGGGCCCCAGGGAAGCAATCAGCCCCAGCATTTT.

Concerning this clone itself: Different DNA sequences within this sample yield the same CDR3. The chain carries TRBV5-1 and TRBJ2-5; no reliable D call. Germline-derived CDR1 and CDR2 are SGHRS and YFSETQ. Trimming took off 0 bases at V and 2 bases at J, with 8 bases between the two ends. The length of the CDR3 is 14 residues. CDR3 amino acids: CASSLAALQETQYF. The CDR3 DNA follows: TGCGCCAGCAGCTTGGCGGCCCTTCAAGAGACCCAGTACTTC.

As concerns this clone: An end of the junction does not agree with germline; a read error may underlie this. The chain couples TRBV11-2 to TRBJ2-6; D might be TRBD1 (5 bases). The CDR3 runs 12 residues. CDR1 is SGHAT and CDR2 is FQNNGV in the germline V gene. CDR3 sequence: CASSLDGNRSRF. In nucleotides, the CDR3 is TGTGCCAGCAGCTTAGATGGTAACAGGAGTCGTTTC.

As concerns this clone: Other DNA sequences in this specimen translate into the identical CDR3. The V gene is TRBV27, the J gene TRBJ2-7; D might be TRBD1 or TRBD2, each matching 5 bases. Deletions cut 2 bases from V and 2 bases from J, with 7 bases between. The germline gives CDR1 MNHEY, CDR2 SMNVEV (reference sequence). This CDR3 spans 13 amino acids. CDR3 DNA: TGTGCCAGCAGTTTACAGGGAGCCTACGAGCAGTACTTC. Its translation: CASSLQGAYEQYF.

CDR3 bases: TGTGCCAGCAGCCCAGGACTAGCTTCCCACAATGAGCAGTTCTTC. It yields the protein CASSPGLASHNEQFF. This chain links TRBV7-3 with TRBJ2-1; 8 nucleotides line up with TRBD2. Per germline, CDR1 SGHTA and CDR2 FQGTGA. The V and J ends lost 5 bases and 5 bases, in that order; junction bases with no gene match: 8. The CDR3 totals 15 residues.

The chain couples TRBV18 to TRBJ2-1, with D possibly TRBD1 on 5 matching bases. V lost 3 bases, J lost 9 bases, and 15 bases lay in between. This CDR3 is 14 amino acids long. Germline V lookup: CDR1 KGHSH, CDR2 LQKENI. CDR3 bases: TGTGCCAGCTCACCCTGGTCCAGGGTGATTGAGCAGTTCTTC. Its translation: CASSPWSRVIEQFF.

V is TRBV28 and J is TRBJ2-7; D call uncertain. The germline V gene has CDR1 MDHEN and CDR2 SYDVKM. The CDR3 has 14 amino acids. The V and J ends lost 3 bases and 1 base respectively, with 10 bases between them. The CDR3 reads CASSFGPKSYEQYF. CDR3 nucleotide sequence: TGTGCCAGCAGTTTCGGACCGAAGTCCTACGAGCAGTACTTC.

The chain employs TRBV28 and TRBJ2-7; no clear D. Germline V CDR1 and CDR2: MDHEN, SYDVKM. This CDR3 spans 14 amino acids. The V end lost 1 base, the J end lost 3 bases, and 10 bases lay between the germline ends. CDR3 sequence: CASSLYKFGYEQYF. Here the CDR3 DNA reads TGTGCCAGCAGTTTATATAAGTTCGGCTACGAGCAGTACTTC.

This rearrangement joins TRBV25-1 to TRBJ2-5; 11 nucleotides match TRBD2. CDR3 length: 18 amino acids. With 0 bases clipped from V and 5 bases from J, the junction kept 11 bases outside the gene matches. The germline V gene encodes CDR1 MGHDK and CDR2 SYGVNS. CDR3 amino acids: CASSEYGTSGSEWETQYF. The DNA of the CDR3 is TGTGCCAGCAGTGAATACGGCACTAGCGGGAGTGAATGGGAGACCCAGTACTTC.

The genes are TRBV7-9 and TRBJ2-2; D is perhaps TRBD1 or TRBD2 (5 bases each). CDR1 SEHNR and CDR2 FQNEAQ come from the germline V gene (reference sequence). Trimming took off 3 bases at V and 2 bases at J, with 13 bases between the two ends. The CDR3 has 16 residues. In DNA form, the CDR3 reads TGTGCCAGCAGCTTTCTGGGACGGGCAAACACCGGGGAGCTGTTTTTT. It translates to CASSFLGRANTGELFF.